This T cell receptor beta chain appears in the sequencing data of a study of T cells in Graves' hyperthyroidism and ophthalmopathy. Study observations and caveats: Most expanded thyroid clonotypes above 0.001 recurred in blood. Separation of ophthalmopathy from stable hyperthyroidism was achieved by a 13 V-J model.

Diagnoses used clinical symptoms, serum thyroxine and TRAb, thyroid ultrasound and orbital computed tomography. The authors took PBMCs from over 8.5 ml fresh peripheral blood. This clonotype was seen ten or more times. Its antigen is undetermined. RNA transcripts were the template for amplifying TCR beta CDR3 regions. The TCR CDR3 first-round RT-PCR relied on the HTBI primer set. TCRdb processed the multiplex PCR reads anew with MiXCR; each CDR3 protein has one entry. The top ten clones hold approximately 10% of a sample with about 740,000 distinct CDR3 sequences, 13% to 15% of them seen once. Sequencing used blood. The receptor's source is a woman aged 18-29 years with Graves' hyperthyroidism.

This CDR3 reads CASSHSDRNEKLFF. The CDR3 bases are TGTGCCAGCAGCCATTCGGACAGGAATGAAAAACTGTTTTTT. The V call is TRBV3-1, the J call TRBJ1-4; 7 nucleotides match TRBD1. Trimming took 3 bases from V and 5 from J; bases not matched to a gene: 3. CDR1 and CDR2 from the germline V gene are LGHDT and YNNKEL (reference sequence). CDR3 length: 14 amino acids.